A selection of T cell receptor beta chains follows, all from one sample in a study of blood T cell repertoires in COVID-19. Repertoires were generated with immunoSEQ multiplex PCR, while TCRdb's copy carries only in-frame clones and drops some. This sample has 50,000 to 70,000 clones; approximately 82% occur once, and the top ten carry more than 5%. The sequencing sample was made of peripheral blood. The receptors stem from a woman aged 55-69 years with acute or convalescent COVID-19. CDR3s include the opening cysteine and the closing phenylalanine or tryptophan. The order of the fields is CDR3 protein, V gene, J gene.

CDR3aa: CASSLRSAYGYTF
v_gene: TRBV12-3/TRBV12-4
j_gene: TRBJ1-2

CDR3aa: CASRSFQFSGNTIYF
v_gene: TRBV6-6
j_gene: TRBJ1-3

CDR3aa: CASSPKASPGQRYGYTF
v_gene: TRBV7-2
j_gene: TRBJ1-2

CDR3aa: CTSSQGRGGPDTQYF
v_gene: TRBV1
j_gene: TRBJ2-3

CDR3aa: CASSQDQAGGDYGYTF
v_gene: TRBV4-1
j_gene: TRBJ1-2

CDR3aa: CASSQAHIGYGYTF
v_gene: TRBV4-1
j_gene: TRBJ1-2

CDR3aa: CASIPMSSGGYNEQFF
v_gene: TRBV25-1
j_gene: TRBJ2-1

CDR3aa: CASSLGGGTSDTQYF
v_gene: TRBV6-5
j_gene: TRBJ2-3

CDR3aa: CASSLADPGVPGELFF
v_gene: TRBV7-9
j_gene: TRBJ2-2

CDR3aa: CASSPSGAGGPNEQFF
v_gene: TRBV4-2
j_gene: TRBJ2-1

CDR3aa: CASSDGPGQMRGYGYTF
v_gene: TRBV6-1
j_gene: TRBJ1-2

CDR3aa: CATSGHQGGGYTF
v_gene: TRBV24-1
j_gene: TRBJ1-2

CDR3aa: CASSLLSYEQYF
v_gene: TRBV12-3/TRBV12-4
j_gene: TRBJ2-7

CDR3aa: CASSGPVAGVTYEQYF
v_gene: TRBV19
j_gene: TRBJ2-7

CDR3aa: CASSLQGANTGELFF
v_gene: TRBV11-2
j_gene: TRBJ2-2

CDR3aa: CASSLASLTGNTEAFF
v_gene: TRBV7-8
j_gene: TRBJ1-1

CDR3aa: CASRVDRVGTEAFF
v_gene: TRBV19
j_gene: TRBJ1-1

CDR3aa: CASSLEGEVQYF
v_gene: TRBV5-5
j_gene: TRBJ2-5

CDR3aa: CASSQYGTVNEQFF
v_gene: TRBV11-3
j_gene: TRBJ2-1

CDR3aa: CASSPNGLETDTQYF
v_gene: TRBV5-1
j_gene: TRBJ2-3

CDR3aa: CASSRYRDTNTEAFF
v_gene: TRBV5-6
j_gene: TRBJ1-1

CDR3aa: CASSLEQGVNQPQHF
v_gene: TRBV7-8
j_gene: TRBJ1-5

CDR3aa: CASSISQSSYEQYF
v_gene: TRBV19
j_gene: TRBJ2-7

CDR3aa: CASTRGQQSNQPQHF
v_gene: TRBV6-5
j_gene: TRBJ1-5

CDR3aa: CASSDGTGRTYEQYF
v_gene: TRBV11-2
j_gene: TRBJ2-7

CDR3aa: CASSDTSGGNEQFF
v_gene: TRBV6-4
j_gene: TRBJ2-1

CDR3aa: CASSSAIQGAIEAFF
v_gene: TRBV5-1
j_gene: TRBJ1-1

CDR3aa: CASSRGQGPTEAFF
v_gene: TRBV5-8
j_gene: TRBJ1-1

CDR3aa: CASSGDFNTEAFF
v_gene: TRBV2
j_gene: TRBJ1-1

CDR3aa: CASSPPRRTQRTDTQYF
v_gene: TRBV6-6
j_gene: TRBJ2-3

CDR3aa: CASRAGQGALGTEAFF
v_gene: TRBV2
j_gene: TRBJ1-1

CDR3aa: CASSKGQGASYNEQFF
v_gene: TRBV7-3
j_gene: TRBJ2-1

CDR3aa: CASSQARAQLFF
v_gene: TRBV4-2
j_gene: TRBJ1-4

CDR3aa: CASSPAGGSGNTIYF
v_gene: TRBV7-6
j_gene: TRBJ1-3

CDR3aa: CASSQPLEGLAGMYEQYF
v_gene: TRBV3-1/TRBV3-2
j_gene: TRBJ2-7

CDR3aa: CASSLGQTNYGYTF
v_gene: TRBV7-2
j_gene: TRBJ1-2

CDR3aa: CASSPYGEQFF
v_gene: TRBV18
j_gene: TRBJ2-1

CDR3aa: CATGAGLADYEQYF
v_gene: TRBV10-3
j_gene: TRBJ2-7

CDR3aa: CASSYTPRGPYEQYF
v_gene: TRBV6-5
j_gene: TRBJ2-7

CDR3aa: CASSFGGNYGYTF
v_gene: TRBV5-1
j_gene: TRBJ1-2

CDR3aa: CASSEAFSNYGYTF
v_gene: TRBV19
j_gene: TRBJ1-2

CDR3aa: CASSAGTGVRGTEAFF
v_gene: TRBV6-2/TRBV6-3
j_gene: TRBJ1-1

CDR3aa: CATSGSRDRGPSSYNEQFF
v_gene: TRBV24-1
j_gene: TRBJ2-1

CDR3aa: CASSQERGGPSNYGYTF
v_gene: TRBV4-1
j_gene: TRBJ1-2

CDR3aa: CASSPSGSPLTYGYTF
v_gene: TRBV19
j_gene: TRBJ1-2

CDR3aa: CATSPGGGLNTEAFF
v_gene: TRBV24-1
j_gene: TRBJ1-1